The 30 T cell receptor beta chains presented below share a single source sample, sequenced in a study of cytomegalovirus exposure and HLA in healthy donors. The PCR was carried out with 60 Vbeta primers and 13 Jbeta primers. Some clones are missing from TCRdb's copy, which holds only in-frame ones; the method was immunoSEQ multiplex PCR. The repertoire includes 130,000 or so clones, around 78% of them detected once, and around 5.8% sits in the top ten. The sequencing input was PBMCs. The receptors here all came from a woman aged 40 to 50 in good health and CMV-seronegative.

In this sample, this clone turned up once. The V call is TRBV19, the J call TRBJ1-5, with a tentative D call TRBD1 (5 bases). The CDR3 sequence is 15 residues long. The germline V and J ends were trimmed by 3 bases and 1 base, with 10 bases remaining between them. CDR1 is LNHDA, CDR2 SQIVND, per germline (reference sequence). The CDR3 coding sequence is TGTGCCAGTAGTATCCAGGGTTTAAGCAATCAGCCCCAGCATTTT. The encoded protein is CASSIQGLSNQPQHF.

The CDR3 here is CASSLLGGNTEAFF. The CDR3, as DNA: TGTGCCAGCAGCTTATTGGGAGGGAACACTGAAGCTTTCTTT. The chain couples TRBV7-3 to TRBJ1-1; D is unresolved. Trimming shortened V by 2 bases and J by 1 base, and 8 bases separated the two germline ends. Germline values: CDR1 SGHTA, CDR2 FQGTGA. This CDR3 comprises 14 residues.

This clone occurred a few times. CDR3 in amino acids: CASSLDRVSYEQYF. DNA for the CDR3: TGTGCCAGCAGCTTAGACCGGGTGTCCTACGAGCAGTACTTC. V usage is TRBV11-2 and J usage is TRBJ2-5; D not certain. The J call may be in error: the DNA end matches TRBJ2-7 better. CDR1 and CDR2 (germline): SGHAT, FQNNGV. There are 14 residues in the CDR3.

The J gene is TRBJ2-5, the V gene TRBV11-2, with 8 positions matching TRBD2. Germline values: CDR1 SGHAT, CDR2 FQNNGV. The CDR3 is made up of 17 amino acids. The V and J ends lost 6 bases and 7 bases, in that order; junction bases with no gene match: 19. The CDR3 here is CASRSPRAGDLSRTQYF. The CDR3 region has the DNA TGTGCCAGCAGGTCCCCACGAGCGGGGGATCTCAGCAGGACCCAGTACTTC.

This rearrangement joins TRBV6-5 to TRBJ1-2, with 9 bases aligning to TRBD1. J lost 7 bases, V lost 7 bases, and 10 bases had no gene match. Germline CDR1 is MNHEY and CDR2 is SVGAGI. This CDR3 comprises 14 residues. CDR3 protein: CASTPGQGPVGYTF. The CDR3 nucleotides are TGTGCCAGCACGCCTGGACAGGGGCCCGTTGGCTACACCTTC.

The V call is TRBV11-2, the J call TRBJ1-2, with D hard to call. V lost 4 bases and J 8 bases, leaving 8 bases between the germline ends. Germline assignment: CDR1 SGHAT and CDR2 FQNNGV. The CDR3 extends over 11 amino acids. The CDR3, as DNA: TGTGCCAGCAGCTCCCCTAGCGGCTACACCTTC. Encoded protein: CASSSPSGYTF.

A few counts support this clone. The V and J genes are TRBV19 and TRBJ1-4, with a possible D match to TRBD1 (6 bases). In germline, CDR1 is LNHDA, CDR2 SQIVND (reference sequence). Trimming removed 3 bases from V and 8 bases from J, with 7 bases in between. The CDR3 length is 12 residues. The CDR3 coding sequence is TGTGCCAGTAGTATCCAGGGGGAAAAACTGTTTTTT. Translating gives CASSIQGEKLFF.

The chain carries TRBV7-2 and TRBJ2-1, with D perhaps TRBD2 (5 bases). The CDR3 totals 14 residues. Germline V lookup: CDR1 SGHTA, CDR2 FQGNSA. The V end lost 4 bases, the J end lost 4 bases, and 11 bases lay between the germline ends. The CDR3 region is CASSSSGNYNEQFF. CDR3 DNA sequence: TGTGCCAGCAGCTCCTCCGGGAATTACAATGAGCAGTTCTTC.

The rearrangement joins TRBV7-2 to TRBJ2-7; D possibly corresponds to TRBD2 (6 bases). The germline CDR1 and CDR2 sequences are SGHTA and FQGNSA. This CDR3 is 15 amino acids long. V was cut by 3 bases and J by 0 bases, with 12 bases left in between. This CDR3 reads CASSLAEGSSYEQYF. The DNA for the CDR3 is TGTGCCAGCAGCTTGGCGGAGGGGAGCTCCTACGAGCAGTACTTC.

The chain carries TRBV5-4 and TRBJ1-2, with D tentatively TRBD1 (5 bases). Trimming stripped 4 bases from V and 7 bases from J, with 11 bases between. CDR1 is SGHNT and CDR2 is YYREEE in the germline V gene (reference sequence). This CDR3 comprises 12 residues. The CDR3 region is CASSQGVAGYTF. DNA of the CDR3: TGTGCCAGCAGCCAAGGGGTCGCTGGCTACACCTTC.

The J gene is TRBJ2-7, the V gene TRBV7-6; maybe TRBD2 (6 bases). The CDR3 sequence is 13 residues long. Germline lookup yields CDR1 SGHVS and CDR2 FNYEAQ. V was pared by 4 bases and J by 3 bases, with 10 bases between. CDR3 sequence (DNA): TGTGCCAGCAGCTATGGCGGGAACTACGAGCAGTACTTC. This gives the protein CASSYGGNYEQYF.

The gene calls are TRBV23-1 and TRBJ2-1; TRBD1 is a possible D gene (6 bases). TRBV23-1 is reported as an ORF; its role is uncertain. This CDR3 contains 17 residues. Trimming stripped 2 bases from V and 0 bases from J, with 14 bases between. CDR3 in DNA: TGCGCCAGCAGTCAAACGAAAACAGGGAGCTCCTACAATGAGCAGTTCTTC. As protein: CASSQTKTGSSYNEQFF.

The V and J genes are TRBV19 and TRBJ2-7; unclear D gene. Germline V gene lookup returns CDR1 LNHDA and CDR2 SQIVND (reference sequence). The CDR3 runs to 13 residues. V was clipped by 3 bases and J by 3 bases, with 9 bases between them. The CDR3 reads CASSMASFYEQYF. Here the CDR3 DNA reads TGTGCCAGTAGTATGGCATCCTTCTACGAGCAGTACTTC.

The V gene is TRBV5-5, the J gene TRBJ1-2; TRBD1 matches at 11 bases. V gave up 4 bases and J gave up 0 bases; unmatched junction bases: 8. The length of the CDR3 is 17 residues. Germline V gene data show CDR1 as SGHKS and CDR2 as YYEKEE (reference sequence). The CDR3 nucleotides are TGTGCCAGCAGCGCCCCCGGGACAGGGGGGGCTAACTATGGCTACACCTTC. Protein product: CASSAPGTGGANYGYTF.

The chain uses TRBV5-5 and TRBJ1-5, with D hard to call. CDR1 is SGHKS, CDR2 YYEKEE, per germline (reference sequence). Trimming cost V 4 bases and J 6 bases, with 17 bases left between them. This CDR3 region has 15 residues. CDR3 in amino acids: CASSGVVGAGQPQHF. The CDR3 DNA is TGTGCCAGCAGCGGGGTAGTCGGTGCGGGTCAGCCCCAGCATTTT.

The J gene is TRBJ2-7, the V gene TRBV5-1; no clear D. TRBJ2-5 matches the DNA end more closely, so the J call is doubtful. Germline V lookup: CDR1 SGHRS, CDR2 YFSETQ. The CDR3 consists of 13 residues. The CDR3 protein is CASSLPGSETQYF. CDR3 coding DNA: TGCGCCAGCAGCTTACCGGGTTCCGAGACCCAGTACTTC.

The V and J genes are TRBV29-1 and TRBJ1-1; tentative D call: TRBD1 (5 bases). The CDR3 is 14 amino acids. Germline assignment: CDR1 SQVTM and CDR2 ANQGSEA. The germline V and J ends were trimmed by 3 bases and 4 bases, with 15 bases remaining between them. The CDR3 is CSVERGGAFTEAFF. The CDR3 nucleotides are TGCAGCGTTGAGAGGGGAGGCGCGTTCACTGAAGCTTTCTTT.

This chain joins TRBV5-4 and TRBJ2-1, with D maybe TRBD2 (7 bases). The V end was cut by 2 bases, the J end by 4 bases, with 22 bases between. Germline CDR1 SGHNT, CDR2 YYREEE (reference sequence). This CDR3 has 18 amino acids. The DNA for the CDR3 is TGTGCCAGCAGCTTAGGGGGGGGGTTCCCCACCCTTTACAATGAGCAGTTCTTC. This gives the protein CASSLGGGFPTLYNEQFF.

This clone was counted a few times. V gene TRBV6-1 combines with J gene TRBJ2-1; 12 positions agree with TRBD2. The J segment lost 9 bases and the V segment lost 6 bases, leaving 9 bases of the junction unmatched. CDR1 and CDR2 (germline): MNHNS, SASEGT. This CDR3 comprises 15 residues. CDR3 residues: CASRAGTSGLGEQFF. The CDR3 nucleotides read TGTGCCAGCAGAGCCGGGACTAGCGGGCTCGGTGAGCAGTTCTTC.

This sequence joins TRBV6-1 and TRBJ2-7; 7 bases match TRBD1. Looked up from germline, CDR1 is MNHNS and CDR2 is SASEGT. This CDR3 is built from 15 residues. The V and J ends lost 6 bases and 3 bases, in that order; junction bases with no gene match: 11. CDR3 in DNA: TGTGCCAGCAGAGCCGAATCTCACAGGGGCTACGAGCAGTACTTC. As protein: CASRAESHRGYEQYF.

The chain joins TRBV7-9 to TRBJ2-1, with TRBD1 as a possible D gene (6 bases). Germline V CDR1 and CDR2: SEHNR, FQNEAQ (reference sequence). The CDR3 totals 14 residues. Deletions cut 5 bases from V and 10 bases from J, with 18 bases between. The CDR3: CASSQEVTGQEQFF. Written as DNA, the CDR3 is TGTGCCAGCAGCCAAGAGGTAACGGGACAAGAGCAGTTCTTC.

As regards this clone: Other DNA sequences of this sample code for an identical CDR3. This chain links TRBV19 with TRBJ2-1; 13 bases align to TRBD2. Germline V lookup: CDR1 LNHDA, CDR2 SQIVND (reference sequence). After removal of 5 bases from V and 4 bases from J, the junction contained 2 bases not matched to a gene. The CDR3 runs 15 residues. The CDR3 loop is CASSQGLAGYNEQFF. The DNA of the CDR3 is TGTGCCAGTAGTCAGGGACTAGCGGGGTACAATGAGCAGTTCTTC.

The gene calls are TRBV7-9 and TRBJ2-7, with D unclear. V lost 5 bases, J lost 3 bases, and 11 bases lay in between. Germline values: CDR1 SEHNR, CDR2 FQNEAQ (reference sequence). The CDR3 covers 13 residues. CDR3 loop: CASSLPTGYEQYF. The CDR3 DNA is TGTGCCAGCAGCCTACCTACGGGCTACGAGCAGTACTTC. Full variable domain (missing parts from reference TRBV7-9 and TRBJ2-7): DTGVSQNPRHKITKRGQNVTFRCDPISEHNRLYWYRQTLGQGPEFLTYFQNEAQLEKSRLLSDRFSAERPKGSFSTLEIQRTEQGDSAMYLCASSLPTGYEQYFGPGTRLTVT.

This sequence joins TRBV15 and TRBJ2-7; 7 bases fit TRBD2. This CDR3 region has 15 residues. The junction had 4 bases not matched to a gene; V was cut back by 0 bases and J by 2 bases. CDR1 is LNHNV and CDR2 is YYDKDF in the germline V gene (reference sequence). The CDR3 nucleotides read TGTGCCACCAGCAGAGAGGGCGGGAGTGCCTACGAGCAGTACTTC. Amino acid sequence: CATSREGGSAYEQYF.

The chain uses TRBV11-2 and TRBJ2-1; 9 bases map to TRBD1. The germline gives CDR1 SGHAT, CDR2 FQNNGV. The CDR3 totals 17 residues. Trimming at V came to 5 bases and at J to 1 base, leaving 9 bases not matched to a gene. CDR3 sequence: CASSARQGGWSYNEQFF. DNA for the CDR3: TGTGCCAGCAGCGCACGACAGGGGGGCTGGTCCTACAATGAGCAGTTCTTC.

In its sample, this clone was seen once. This rearrangement joins TRBV5-6 to TRBJ2-7, with a weak D call TRBD2 (7 bases). The V end lost 2 bases, the J end lost 5 bases, and 11 bases lay between the germline ends. Germline CDR1 and CDR2: SGHDT and YYEEEE. The CDR3 is 13 amino acids. The CDR3 region has the DNA TGTGCCAGCAGCTTAGGGGGAGGGGACGAGCAGTACTTC. Amino acid sequence: CASSLGGGDEQYF. The entire variable domain, with the rest obtained from reference TRBV5-6 and TRBJ2-7, is as follows: DAGVTQSPTHLIKTRGQQVTLRCSPKSGHDTVSWYQQALGQGPQFIFQYYEEEERQRGNFPDRFSGHQFPNYSSELNVNALLLGDSALYLCASSLGGGDEQYFGPGTRLTVT.

There are a few counts of this clone. This chain joins TRBV19 and TRBJ1-5, with TRBD1 identical over 9 bases. The CDR3 covers 16 residues. Germline V gene sequence: CDR1 LNHDA, CDR2 SQIVND (reference sequence). J gave up 4 bases and V 5 bases, and 9 bases lay outside the gene matches. The CDR3 bases are TGTGCCAGTAGTCTAAGGACAGGGGAGGGAAATCAGCCCCAGCATTTT. Translation gives CASSLRTGEGNQPQHF.

This clone was seen a single time. This chain uses TRBV10-3 with TRBJ1-3, with 7 bases matching TRBD1. The CDR3 has 18 residues. Germline V lookup: CDR1 ENHRY, CDR2 SYGVKD. J was trimmed by 7 bases and V by 7 bases; bases with no gene match: 22. CDR3 sequence reads: CAITNESPTGTKVNTIYF. The CDR3, as DNA: TGTGCCATCACCAACGAGTCCCCGACAGGGACGAAGGTGAACACCATATATTTT.

The gene calls are TRBV2 and TRBJ2-7; 13 bases align to TRBD2. This CDR3 region has 15 residues. Germline-derived CDR1 and CDR2 are SNHLY and FYNNEI. J lost 12 bases, V lost 8 bases, and 16 bases had no gene match. The CDR3 reads CASRPGLAGNLERYF. CDR3 DNA sequence: TGTGCCAGCCGACCGGGACTAGCGGGGAACCTTGAACGGTACTTC.

This chain joins TRBV7-2 and TRBJ1-2; a possible D gene is TRBD1 (6 bases). There are 14 residues in the CDR3. Trimming took off 0 bases at V and 3 bases at J, with 8 bases between the two ends. CDR1 and CDR2 (germline): SGHTA, FQGNSA. CDR3 sequence reads: CASSLATGHYGYTF. In DNA form, the CDR3 reads TGTGCCAGCAGCTTAGCGACAGGACACTATGGCTACACCTTC.